Listed below are T cell receptor beta chains from one sample, sequenced in a study of T cells in Graves' hyperthyroidism and ophthalmopathy. TCRdb recomputed calls from the multiplex PCR reads with MiXCR, one row per CDR3 protein. The table includes about 350,000 distinct CDR3 sequences, approximately 18% detected once. Sequenced sample: blood. The origin of the receptors is a woman in her 30s with Graves' hyperthyroidism that later progressed to Graves' ophthalmopathy. Each CDR3 is given with its conserved first and last residue.

V gene	J gene	CDR3 protein
TRBV7-8	TRBJ2-1	CASSHGTANEQFF
TRBV20-1	TRBJ2-3	CSARDPRLSTDTQYF
TRBV29-1	TRBJ1-1	CSVDLEGVDLAFF
TRBV12-3/TRBV12-4	TRBJ1-2	CASTLTGTGPRMGYTF
TRBV28	TRBJ2-2	CASAWGGNIGELFF
TRBV6-1	TRBJ2-7	CASTNRDFTYEQYF
TRBV28	TRBJ2-1	CASSPSGQGINEQFF
TRBV29-1	TRBJ2-1	CSVEPAGTGSYNEQFF
TRBV27	TRBJ2-1	CASSVAGSHEQFF
TRBV6-2/TRBV6-3	TRBJ2-2	CASSPDRLAGELFF
TRBV11-3	TRBJ1-1	CASTSRTENTEAFF
TRBV3-1	TRBJ1-1	CASSQISRGADTEAFF
TRBV4-1	TRBJ1-5	CASSLGTGGPNQPQHF
TRBV5-1	TRBJ1-3	CASSLAGMYSGNTIYF
TRBV5-6	TRBJ1-5	CASSSRRGYSNQPQHF
TRBV7-9	TRBJ2-3	CASSNTDLTWSDTQYF
TRBV7-9	TRBJ2-5	CASIKAQRESGETQYF
TRBV7-8	TRBJ2-1	CASSLNRVEQFF
TRBV5-1	TRBJ2-3	CASSLRSATHLTDTQYF
TRBV15	TRBJ2-1	CATTPGLASYNEQFF
TRBV5-1	TRBJ2-1	CASSVSGDGINEQFF
TRBV3-1	TRBJ2-3	CASSLSNTDTQYF
TRBV14	TRBJ2-3	CASSQVNRGRTDTQYF
TRBV2	TRBJ2-1	CASSESPDHYNEQFF
TRBV20-1	TRBJ1-5	CSASGPGTHYQPQHF
TRBV12-3/TRBV12-4	TRBJ2-1	CASFDQGALYNEQFF
TRBV7-8	TRBJ2-3	CASSLGTSGTKSTDTQYF
TRBV12-3/TRBV12-4	TRBJ1-1	CASSPGVSTEAFF
TRBV29-1	TRBJ2-1	CSVTWSINYNEQFF
TRBV11-2	TRBJ2-3	CASTTLTGGREDTQYF
TRBV12-3/TRBV12-4	TRBJ2-4	CASSLAPGLSDF
TRBV18	TRBJ1-2	CASSPAPQGHGYTF
TRBV3-1	TRBJ1-5	CASSNGPHQPQHF
TRBV27	TRBJ2-3	CASGLGTTSTDTQYF
TRBV20-1	TRBJ2-2	CSAIAGGNTGELFF
TRBV5-1	TRBJ1-1	CASSLRAWDTEAFF
TRBV6-1	TRBJ1-2	CASSADTDGYTF
TRBV12-3/TRBV12-4	TRBJ1-2	CASRSPAGGYTF
TRBV4-1	TRBJ1-5	CASSQVSGGQPQHF
TRBV5-5	TRBJ2-7	CASSLEWTGLPYEQYF
TRBV20-1	TRBJ1-4	CSARTVATNEKLFF
TRBV4-2	TRBJ1-1	CASSQVEGGKTEAFF
TRBV11-1	TRBJ2-1	CASSSTPGGTIYNEQFF
TRBV28	TRBJ2-5	CASSLGQSGETQYF
TRBV6-1	TRBJ1-1	CASSDGVTEAFF
TRBV29-1	TRBJ1-2	CSVEPGGRAAIGYTF
TRBV5-6	TRBJ2-5	CASSLTPETQYF
TRBV6-2/TRBV6-3	TRBJ2-1	CASSLGLVYNEQFF
TRBV20-1	TRBJ2-1	CSARVGEIVTSRLGEQFF
TRBV6-6	TRBJ1-2	CASSYAGEDYGYTF
TRBV7-9	TRBJ1-6	CASSQVRGVSDSPLHF
TRBV9	TRBJ1-6	CASSVAGGSPLHF
TRBV7-8	TRBJ2-7	CASSPSTAVVDYEQYF
TRBV20-1	TRBJ1-2	CSARDLVGYGYTF
TRBV5-1	TRBJ2-7	CASKRQGAYEQYF
TRBV5-1	TRBJ2-3	CASSLSAGGADTQYF
TRBV4-1	TRBJ2-7	CASSPTGTGTYEQYF
TRBV19	TRBJ1-5	CAGGTPYSNQPQHF